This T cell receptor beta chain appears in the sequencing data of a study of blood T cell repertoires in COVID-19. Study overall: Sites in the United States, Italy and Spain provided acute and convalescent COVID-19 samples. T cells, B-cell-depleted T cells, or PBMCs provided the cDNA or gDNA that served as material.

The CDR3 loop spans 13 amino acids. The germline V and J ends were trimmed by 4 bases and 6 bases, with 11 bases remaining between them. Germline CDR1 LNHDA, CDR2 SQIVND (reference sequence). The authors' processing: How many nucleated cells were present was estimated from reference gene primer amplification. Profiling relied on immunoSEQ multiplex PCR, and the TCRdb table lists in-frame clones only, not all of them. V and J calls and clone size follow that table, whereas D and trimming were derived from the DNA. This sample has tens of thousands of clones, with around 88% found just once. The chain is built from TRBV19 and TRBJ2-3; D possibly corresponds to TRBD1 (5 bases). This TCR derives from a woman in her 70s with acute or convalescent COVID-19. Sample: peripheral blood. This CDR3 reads CASSTGLEDTQYF. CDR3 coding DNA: TGTGCCAGTAGTACAGGGTTGGAGGATACGCAGTATTTT.